This T cell receptor beta chain was captured in a study of T cells after yellow fever vaccination. The wider study: Preparing low-cell-number fractions relied on SMART-Seq v4 Ultra Low Input. The study's findings and limits: Shared CD4/CD8 clonotypes were a small share, likely from convergent recombination. FACS-sorted repertoires could harbor abundant contaminating bulk-population clonotypes.

There are many counts of this clonotype. What it binds is unknown. They built TCR cDNA with 5'RACE template switching, a step that put in a universal primer site and UMIs. TCRdb processed the 5' RACE reads anew with MiXCR; each CDR3 protein has one entry. The sample records about 140,000 distinct CDR3 sequences, 7.7% being singletons. Germline trimming cut 2 bases from V and 5 bases from J; bases unmatched to any gene: 12. Germline CDR1 reads MNHEY; CDR2 reads SVGAGI. The CDR3 runs 17 residues. The V call is TRBV6-5, the J call TRBJ1-1, with 9 bases identical to TRBD1. This TCR came from a man aged 25-45 years who received the YFV17D yellow fever vaccine. Specimen: CD4+ T cells sorted from PBMCs, collected 5 days after the yellow fever booster vaccination. The CDR3 here is CASSYPPGTGFKTEAFF. The CDR3 DNA follows: TGTGCCAGCAGTTACCCCCCCGGGACAGGGTTTAAGACTGAAGCTTTCTTT.